This T cell receptor (beta chain) was captured in a study of sequential checkpoint blockade in melanoma. The CDR3 spans 11 residues. Per germline, CDR1 DFQATT and CDR2 SNEGSKA (reference sequence). V was pared by 2 bases and J by 3 bases, with 4 bases between. Treatment indicated: randomized to nivolumab then ipilimumab (arm A) or the reverse (arm B). Repertoires were generated with immunoSEQ multiplex PCR, while TCRdb's copy carries only in-frame clones and drops some. Here the sample spans roughly 12,000 clones, over 70% being singletons. The sample in question was CD8+ T cells sorted from blood (inferred from file names), obtained from a patient given nivolumab and ipilimumab in sequence. The chain couples TRBV20-1 to TRBJ1-2; D uncertain. The sequence was collected from a human donor with melanoma. This CDR3 is CSARQDYGYTF. The CDR3, as DNA: TGCAGTGCTAGACAGGACTATGGCTACACCTTC.